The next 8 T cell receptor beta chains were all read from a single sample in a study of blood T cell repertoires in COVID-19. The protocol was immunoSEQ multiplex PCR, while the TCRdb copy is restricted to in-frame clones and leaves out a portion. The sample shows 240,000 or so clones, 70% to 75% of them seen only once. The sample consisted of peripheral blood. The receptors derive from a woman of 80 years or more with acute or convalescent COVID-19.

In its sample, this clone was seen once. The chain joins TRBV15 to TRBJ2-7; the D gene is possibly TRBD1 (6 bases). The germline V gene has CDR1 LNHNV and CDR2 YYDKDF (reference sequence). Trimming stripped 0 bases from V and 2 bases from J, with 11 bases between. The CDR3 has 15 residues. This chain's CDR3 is CATSRDVGTPYEQYF. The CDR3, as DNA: TGTGCCACCAGCAGAGATGTAGGGACACCCTACGAGCAGTACTTC.

CDR3 loop: CASQPGLTNSPLHF. DNA of the CDR3: TGTGCCAGCCAACCAGGGTTAACTAATTCACCCCTCCACTTT. The chain links TRBV6-5 to TRBJ1-6; D might be TRBD1 (5 bases). Germline V CDR1 and CDR2: MNHEY, SVGAGI. The CDR3 covers 14 residues. V lost 8 bases and J lost 6, with 14 bases in between.

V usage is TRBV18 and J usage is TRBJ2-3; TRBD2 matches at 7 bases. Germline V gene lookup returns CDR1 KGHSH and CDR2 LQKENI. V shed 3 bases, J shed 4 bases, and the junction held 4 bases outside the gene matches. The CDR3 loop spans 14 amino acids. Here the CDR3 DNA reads TGTGCCAGCTCACCGGGAGGGCTGGCAGATACGCAGTATTTT. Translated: CASSPGGLADTQYF.

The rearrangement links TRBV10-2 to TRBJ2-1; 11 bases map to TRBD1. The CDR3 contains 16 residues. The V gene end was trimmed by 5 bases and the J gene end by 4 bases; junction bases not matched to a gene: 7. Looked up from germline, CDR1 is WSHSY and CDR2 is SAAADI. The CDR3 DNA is TGCGCCAGCAGTCGGGTTGGGACAGGGGGGTACAATGAGCAGTTCTTC. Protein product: CASSRVGTGGYNEQFF.

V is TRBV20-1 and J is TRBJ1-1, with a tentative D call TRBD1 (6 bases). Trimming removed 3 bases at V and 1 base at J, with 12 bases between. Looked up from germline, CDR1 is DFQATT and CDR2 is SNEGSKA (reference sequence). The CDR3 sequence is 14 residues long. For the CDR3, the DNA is TGCAGTGCTAGTAGGGGGGGAGCGAACACTGAAGCTTTCTTT. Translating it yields CSASRGGANTEAFF.

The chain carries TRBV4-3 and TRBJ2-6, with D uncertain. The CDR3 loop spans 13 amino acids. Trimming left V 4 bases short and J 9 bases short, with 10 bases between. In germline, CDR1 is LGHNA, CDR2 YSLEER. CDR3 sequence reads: CASSLTHDNVLTF. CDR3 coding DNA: TGCGCCAGCAGCCTAACTCACGACAACGTCCTGACTTTC.

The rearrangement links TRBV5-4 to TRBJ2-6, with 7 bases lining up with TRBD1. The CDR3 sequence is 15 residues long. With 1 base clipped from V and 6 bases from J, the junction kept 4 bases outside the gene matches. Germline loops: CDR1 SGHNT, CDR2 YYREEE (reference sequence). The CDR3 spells CASSLRGQQANVLTF. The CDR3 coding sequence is TGTGCCAGCAGCTTGCGGGGACAGCAGGCCAACGTCCTGACTTTC.

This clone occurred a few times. CDR3 residues: CATSRVGTQSNQPQHF. As DNA, the CDR3 is TGTGCCACCAGCAGAGTAGGGACACAGAGCAATCAGCCCCAGCATTTT. The V and J genes are TRBV15 and TRBJ1-5, with a weak D call TRBD1 (6 bases). Germline V gene data show CDR1 as LNHNV and CDR2 as YYDKDF (reference sequence). The V gene lost 1 base and the J gene lost 1 base, with 11 bases spanning the gap. CDR3 length: 16 amino acids.